This T cell receptor beta chain was profiled in a study of shared clonotypes between healthy human individuals. Regarding the study as a whole: Estimated clonotype richness was generally higher in naive than memory subsets. Researchers sampled blood only, noting tissue repertoires likely differ.

CDR1 and CDR2 from the germline V gene are MNHEY and SVGAGI. The CDR3 is 15 residues long. V lost 0 bases and J 10 bases, leaving 13 bases between the germline ends. Every donor, a Caucasian adult, lived in Nashville, Tennessee. The protocol was immunoSEQ multiplex PCR, while the TCRdb copy is restricted to in-frame clones and leaves out a portion. There are about a million clones in the sample; roughly 80% occur only once, and about 1.4% lies in the top ten. For this clone: Antigen specificity is unknown. Other nucleotide sequences in the sample specify the same CDR3.

The sequence was obtained from a man in his late teens or twenties in good health. Specimen: memory CD4+ T cells sorted from blood. Subset denoted: CD45RA-negative fraction. The chain employs TRBV6-5 and TRBJ1-6, with a possible D match to TRBD1 (6 bases). Written as DNA, the CDR3 is TGTGCCAGCAGTTACTCGATGGGGGGCCGGTCACCCCTCCACTTT. Its translation is CASSYSMGGRSPLHF.